This is a list of T cell receptor beta chains from one sample in a study of blood T cell repertoires in COVID-19. The assay was immunoSEQ multiplex PCR, and TCRdb's table has in-frame clones only and misses some. The sample consists of 190,000 or so clones, roughly 77% of them appearing once. Sequencing input: peripheral blood. The receptor source for this set is a woman of 80 years or more with COVID-19, enrolled during active disease. CDR3s include the opening cysteine and the closing phenylalanine or tryptophan. A D gene is named only where the DNA matches it firmly. Only some rows state a clone size, as once, few, many or a class for expanded clones.

TRBD2,TRBV14,TRBJ2-5,-,TGTGCCAGCAGCCAAGATTCCCGGACTAGCGGGAGCGGGGACCAAGAGACCCAGTACTTC,CASSQDSRTSGSGDQETQYF
TRBD1,TRBV5-1,TRBJ2-7,-,TGCGCCAGCAGCTTCACAGGGGCGGGTAGCTCCTACGAGCAGTACTTC,CASSFTGAGSSYEQYF
TRBD1,TRBV7-2,TRBJ2-7,many,TGTGCCAGCAGCTTAGCCCCGGGACAGGGCTTCTACGAGCAGTACTTC,CASSLAPGQGFYEQYF
-,TRBV29-1,TRBJ2-2,-,TGCAGCGTTTGGGACACCACCACGAACACCGGGGAGCTGTTTTTT,CSVWDTTTNTGELFF
TRBD1,TRBV3-1/TRBV3-2,TRBJ1-5,-,TGTGCCAGCAGCCAACGGCAGGGGGCCCTGCCCCAGCATTTT,CASSQRQGALPQHF
TRBD1,TRBV9,TRBJ2-5,-,TGTGCCAGCAGCGTGGACAGGGTGAGCCAAGAGATCCAGTACTTC,CASSVDRVSQEIQYF
-,TRBV6-5,TRBJ1-2,-,TGTATTACAGGGAGAATCGACTATGGCTACACCTTC,CITGRIDYGYTF
TRBD1,TRBV11-2,TRBJ1-4,-,TGTGCCAGCAGCCCAGGACAGGGGTCTAATGAAAAACTGTTTTTT,CASSPGQGSNEKLFF
TRBD1,TRBV19,TRBJ1-1,-,TGTGCCAGTCTGGCAGGGGGCAAGGTGAACACTGAAGCTTTCTTT,CASLAGGKVNTEAFF
TRBD1,TRBV28,TRBJ1-2,-,TGTGCCAGCAGCAGACAGGGGGTGGCTGGCTACACCTTC,CASSRQGVAGYTF
-,TRBV5-4,TRBJ2-3,-,TGTGCCAGCAGCCCGCCAGGGATCACAGATACGCAGTATTTT,CASSPPGITDTQYF
-,TRBV6-5,TRBJ1-4,-,TGTGCCAGCAGTCAACAGGAGGGGTGGGGTGAAAAACTGTTTTTT,CASSQQEGWGEKLFF
-,TRBV27,TRBJ2-7,-,TGTGCCAGCAGTCCTTACGGCATTACTCCTAGCTCCTACGAGCAGTACTTC,CASSPYGITPSSYEQYF
-,TRBV3-1/TRBV3-2,TRBJ1-2,-,TGTGCCAGCAGCCAAGGCTATGTTGGCTACACCTTC,CASSQGYVGYTF
-,TRBV27,TRBJ1-5,few,TGTGCCAGCAGTAGGGGAAACAATCAGCCCCAGCATTTT,CASSRGNNQPQHF
-,TRBV7-2,TRBJ1-6,once,TGTGCCAGCAGCCCACAACAGGGCTACAATTCACCCCTCCACTTT,CASSPQQGYNSPLHF
-,TRBV19,TRBJ2-5,once,TGTGCCAGTAGTGGGCAAGGCCGAGAGACCCAGTACTTC,CASSGQGRETQYF
TRBD2,TRBV20-1,TRBJ2-7,-,TGCAGTGCTAGTGACTTGGCTAGCGGCGACTACGAGCAGTACTTC,CSASDLASGDYEQYF
TRBD1,TRBV5-6,TRBJ1-2,-,TGTGCCAGCAGCTCACCAGGGGGCGCGGGTGGCTACACCTTC,CASSSPGGAGGYTF
TRBD2,TRBV7-6,TRBJ2-1,once,TGTGCCAGCAGCCCGGAGACTAGCGGGAGGCATGGTGAGCAGTTCTTC,CASSPETSGRHGEQFF
-,TRBV27,TRBJ2-7,-,TGTGCCAGCAGTCTGACAGCTAGCTCCTACGAGCAGTACTTC,CASSLTASSYEQYF
TRBD2,TRBV2,TRBJ2-5,-,TGTGCCAGCAGGCGGGGACTAGCGGGAGTAGAGACCCAGTACTTC,CASRRGLAGVETQYF
TRBD1,TRBV7-9,TRBJ1-2,-,TGTGCCAGCTCGGGACAGGGGGCATGGGGCTACACCTTC,CASSGQGAWGYTF
-,TRBV30,TRBJ1-6,few,TGTGCCTGGAGTGACAGGGCTAATTCACCCCTCCACTTT,CAWSDRANSPLHF
-,TRBV16,TRBJ1-2,few,TGTGCCAGCAGCCAATGGAGGGTCGGACAAGGTAACTATGGCTACACCTTC,CASSQWRVGQGNYGYTF
-,TRBV15,TRBJ2-7,once,TGTGCCACCCGCTTTAGTATCGGGTCCCAAGAGCAGTACTTC,CATRFSIGSQEQYF
TRBD1,TRBV29-1,TRBJ1-5,-,TGCAGCGTAAAGGAGGGGGCTAAGGACAATCAGCCCCAGCATTTT,CSVKEGAKDNQPQHF
-,TRBV10-3,TRBJ1-1,once,TGTGCCATCACCCCGAACAGGATTGAAGCTTTCTTT,CAITPNRIEAFF
TRBD2,TRBV7-2,TRBJ2-7,-,TGTGCCAGCAGCTTAGGACTAGCATCGGGCAACGAGCAGTACTTC,CASSLGLASGNEQYF
TRBD1,TRBV3-1/TRBV3-2,TRBJ1-6,-,TGTGCCAGCAGACGGGGACAGGGAAATTCACCCCTCCACTTT,CASRRGQGNSPLHF
TRBD1,TRBV6-6,TRBJ1-2,few,TGTGCCAGCAGTCGATCACAGGGGGAAGGTGGCTACACCTTC,CASSRSQGEGGYTF
TRBD2,TRBV5-1,TRBJ2-2,few,TGCGCCAGCAGCTTGGGACTAGCGGGAGCCGGGGAGCTGTTTTTT,CASSLGLAGAGELFF
-,TRBV2,TRBJ1-4,-,TGTGCCAGAGCAGTGGGAAGCGGAGAAAAACTGTTTTTT,CARAVGSGEKLFF
TRBD1,TRBV5-4,TRBJ2-1,-,TGTGCCAGCAGCCGAACAGGGGACAATGAGCAGTTCTTC,CASSRTGDNEQFF
TRBD2,TRBV11-1,TRBJ2-5,once,TGTGCCAGCAGCCGATCACTAGGGGAGGGAGAGACCCAGTACTTC,CASSRSLGEGETQYF
TRBD1,TRBV5-5,TRBJ1-4,few,TGTGCCAGCAGCTGGACAGGGGAGGGTGAAAAACTGTTTTTT,CASSWTGEGEKLFF
TRBD2,TRBV20-1,TRBJ2-7,-,TGCAGTGCTAGTCTTAGCGGGGGAACCTACGAGCAGTACTTC,CSASLSGGTYEQYF
TRBD2,TRBV7-9,TRBJ2-1,once,TGTGCCAGCAGACCCGGACTAGCGGATTTCTACAATGAGCAGTTCTTC,CASRPGLADFYNEQFF
-,TRBV2,TRBJ1-2,-,TGTGCCAGCAATCAGGGATACTATGGCTACACCTTC,CASNQGYYGYTF
-,TRBV7-9,TRBJ1-1,-,TGTGCCAGCAGCCCCCGGTTGAGGGCGAACACTGAAGCTTTCTTT,CASSPRLRANTEAFF
-,TRBV6-5,TRBJ2-7,-,TGTGCCAGCAGGGAGGACTCCTACGAGCAGTACTTC,CASREDSYEQYF
-,TRBV5-5,TRBJ1-1,-,TGTGCCAGCAGCTTCGGCACTGAAGCTTTCTTT,CASSFGTEAFF